This T cell receptor (beta chain) is from a study of T-cell reconstitution after alpha-beta-depleted transplantation in children (dated by TCRdb to the mid-2010s). Broadly, across the study: The study quantitatively tracked T-cell immune reconstitution after TCRalphabeta/CD19-depleted allogeneic hematopoietic cell transplantation in children using TCR repertoire profiling. Paper-wide results and their limitations: Apparently early alphabetaT-cell count recovery about two months after transplant reportedly relied on only several hundred rapidly expanded clones derived from non-depleted graft cells. The high TCRbeta diversity at day 60 in some patients was ascribed to recipient T cells and intrathymic progenitors that had survived conditioning. Over the following months the frequencies of hyperexpanded clones went down, and after one year T-cell counts and TCRbeta diversity were mostly credited to newly produced T cells.

This clonotype was seen only a few times. The clone's antigen remains unknown. No much larger clone is present one base from it, and per-base qualities are unavailable. Library creation used PCR. Instrument on record: Illumina HiSeq 2500. TCR library preparation used molecular barcoding, with unique molecular identifiers applied to normalize quantification of the TCRbeta repertoire. TCRdb reran the public reads through fastp at Q25 and MiXCR, keeping productive beta chains. Every entry covers one CDR3 protein and lists the most common genes and DNA from its rows. A total of 45,000 or so distinct CDR3 sequences appear in this sample, 50% to 55% of them only once. Of the sample, around two fifths falls within the top ten clones. The sample's treatment or condition label is to be understood as: allogeneic hematopoietic cell transplantation with graft depleted of TCRalphabeta T cells and CD19 B cells. The children who served as transplant recipients had been given grafts of TCRalphabeta/CD19-depleted allogeneic hematopoietic cells.

Looking up the germline V gene yields CDR1 SGHRS and CDR2 YFSETQ. Between the V and J ends, shortened by 5 bases and 8 bases respectively, the junction contains 14 bases. The CDR3 measures 13 amino acids from cysteine to phenylalanine. This entry keeps only the CDR3 DNA: 39 bases, framed from base 1. The input for sequencing was peripheral blood, taken before TCRalphabeta/CD19-depleted stem cell transplant. The V and J genes are TRBV5-1 and TRBJ2-1; tentative D gene TRBD2, with 5 bases matching. This receptor was identified in a boy in the first two years of life with SCID, due to receive a stem cell transplant. The CDR3 in this case is CASRPHSVDEQFF. The DNA sequence follows: TGCGCCAGCAGACCCCATAGCGTGGATGAGCAGTTCTTC.